The present T cell receptor beta chain was sequenced within a study of T cell responses to AZD1222 COVID-19 vaccine. This table comes from immunoSEQ multiplex PCR, and its TCRdb copy is limited to in-frame clones, with some not included. Counted here are about 60,000 clones, less than 90% occurring once; the ten biggest clones make up roughly 20%. V gave up 7 bases and J gave up 2 bases, with 12 bases separating them. The CDR3 loop spans 14 amino acids. Germline-derived CDR1 and CDR2 are SGHRS and YFSETQ. This specimen was peripheral blood, taken on day 0 of AZD1222 vaccination. V gene TRBV5-1 combines with J gene TRBJ1-4; D gene ambiguous. This receptor was obtained from an adult in good health. The CDR3 sequence is CASRLAYTNEKLFF. The CDR3 coding sequence is TGCGCCAGCCGTCTGGCTTACACTAATGAAAAACTGTTTTTT.